The 30 T cell receptor beta chains presented below share a single source sample, sequenced in a study of OX40 agonist ivuxolimab in advanced cancers. Here immunoSEQ multiplex PCR was the method, and the copy in TCRdb shows in-frame clones only, minus some. Altogether 60,000 to 70,000 clones are present, around 80% being singletons, with the ten largest covering under 2%. The sample here was CD4+ or CD8+ T cells sorted from blood, taken in a trial of the OX40 agonist ivuxolimab. The receptors originated from an adult with an advanced solid tumor such as melanoma, head and neck, liver or kidney cancer.

The chain uses TRBV10-2 and TRBJ1-5; a possible D gene is TRBD1 (6 bases). V was pared by 5 bases and J by 7 bases, with 9 bases between. Germline V lookup: CDR1 WSHSY, CDR2 SAAADI. CDR3 length: 12 residues. CDR3 protein: CASSHRVQPQHF. CDR3 DNA sequence: TGCGCCAGCAGTCACAGGGTGCAGCCCCAGCATTTT.

The V and J genes are TRBV19 and TRBJ2-7; no clear D. Germline CDR1 and CDR2: LNHDA and SQIVND (reference sequence). The CDR3 extends over 12 amino acids. V was clipped by 3 bases and J by 6 bases, with 9 bases between them. CDR3 nucleotides: TGTGCCAGTAGTATCCCTGGTTTCGAGCAGTACTTC. Its translation: CASSIPGFEQYF. Filled out from reference TRBV19 and TRBJ2-7, the complete variable domain reads DGGITQSPKYLFRKEGQNVTLSCEQNLNHDAMYWYRQDPGQGLRLIYYSQIVNDFQKGDIAEGYSVSREKKESFPLTVTSAQKNPTAFYLCASSIPGFEQYFGPGTRLTVT.

The chain links TRBV9 to TRBJ2-1; 8 nucleotides match TRBD2. Germline V CDR1 and CDR2: SGDLS, YYNGEE. The CDR3 totals 16 residues. Unmatched junction bases numbered 4, after V lost 0 bases and J lost 2 bases. The CDR3 bases are TGTGCCAGCAGCGTAGGCCCGGGAGGGACCTACAATGAGCAGTTCTTC. This translates into CASSVGPGGTYNEQFF.

This chain connects TRBV19 to TRBJ2-3; 7 nucleotides agree with TRBD2. Germline values: CDR1 LNHDA, CDR2 SQIVND (reference sequence). The junction had 9 bases not matched to a gene; V was cut back by 4 bases and J by 2 bases. The CDR3 sequence is 16 residues long. CDR3 sequence: CASSSPGTTNTDTQYF. The CDR3 DNA reads TGTGCCAGTAGTAGTCCAGGGACTACGAACACAGATACGCAGTATTTT.

The chain uses TRBV6-5 and TRBJ2-5; 9 bases map to TRBD1. CDR3 length: 15 residues. Germline CDR1 is MNHEY and CDR2 is SVGAGI. V shed 4 bases and J 1 base; nucleotides not matched to a gene: 4. Here the CDR3 reads CASSWDRVRQETQYF. The CDR3 nucleotides are TGTGCCAGCAGTTGGGACAGGGTCCGCCAAGAGACCCAGTACTTC.

This clone was counted once. The chain couples TRBV4-3 to TRBJ1-1, with a weak D call TRBD1 (5 bases). CDR1 LGHNA and CDR2 YSLEER come from the germline V gene. This CDR3 comprises 13 residues. The V gene lost 4 bases and the J gene lost 5 bases, with 11 bases spanning the gap. The CDR3 loop reads CASSRNRRTEAFF. The CDR3 DNA sequence: TGCGCCAGCAGCCGGAACAGGAGGACTGAAGCTTTCTTT.

CDR3 sequence: CASSPSADSNQPQHF. In nucleotides, the CDR3 is TGTGCCAGCAGCCCCTCGGCAGACAGCAATCAGCCCCAGCATTTT. The chain recombines TRBV7-2 with TRBJ1-5; D not resolved. This CDR3 is built from 15 residues. CDR1 and CDR2 (germline): SGHTA, FQGNSA. Trimming pared 5 bases from V and 1 base from J, leaving 12 bases between. The complete variable domain, with remaining parts taken from reference TRBV7-2 and TRBJ1-5, reads GAGVSQSPSNKVTEKGKDVELRCDPISGHTALYWYRQSLGQGLEFLIYFQGNSAPDKSGLPSDRFSAERTGGSVSTLTIQRTQQEDSAVYLCASSPSADSNQPQHFGDGTRLSIL.

This clone has more than one count but fewer than ten. The chain employs TRBV30 and TRBJ1-1; weak D call: TRBD1 (5 bases). The V and J ends lost 4 bases and 5 bases respectively, with 20 bases between them. This CDR3 is built from 15 residues. Germline V gives CDR1 GTSNPN, CDR2 SVGIG (reference sequence). The CDR3 bases are TGTGCCTGGAAATGGGGCCTTGGAATGGGGACTGAAGCTTTCTTT. Protein sequence: CAWKWGLGMGTEAFF.

V and J are TRBV7-2 and TRBJ2-7; 8 bases fit TRBD1. There are 14 residues in the CDR3. Trimming took 3 bases from V and 4 from J; bases not matched to a gene: 5. The germline V gene has CDR1 SGHTA and CDR2 FQGNSA. The CDR3 DNA sequence: TGTGCCAGCAGCTTGACCGGACAGGGATACGAGCAGTACTTC. As protein: CASSLTGQGYEQYF. Full variable domain (rest looked up from reference TRBV7-2 and TRBJ2-7): GAGVSQSPSNKVTEKGKDVELRCDPISGHTALYWYRQSLGQGLEFLIYFQGNSAPDKSGLPSDRFSAERTGGSVSTLTIQRTQQEDSAVYLCASSLTGQGYEQYFGPGTRLTVT.

This chain links TRBV28 with TRBJ2-1, with D possibly called TRBD1 or TRBD2 (5 bases each). This CDR3 region has 12 residues. In germline, CDR1 is MDHEN, CDR2 SYDVKM. Trimming pared 4 bases from V and 8 bases from J, leaving 9 bases between. DNA for the CDR3: TGTGCCAGCAGTTGGGGGTACGATGAGCAGTTCTTC. Translated, it gives CASSWGYDEQFF.

This clone appeared a single time. The rearrangement links TRBV5-1 to TRBJ2-3, with 10 nucleotides matching TRBD2. CDR1 is SGHRS, CDR2 YFSETQ, per germline. CDR3 size: 16 residues. J lost 7 bases, V lost 5 bases, and 13 bases had no gene match. The CDR3 nucleotides read TGCGCCAGCAGTGCTAGCGGGAGTCCTTCCGGGAATACGCAGTATTTT. This encodes CASSASGSPSGNTQYF.

This chain connects TRBV29-1 to TRBJ2-1; tentatively, D is TRBD1 or TRBD2 (6 bases each). Germline CDR1 SQVTM, CDR2 ANQGSEA. The germline V and J ends were trimmed by 6 bases and 8 bases, with 20 bases remaining between them. The CDR3 totals 14 residues. The CDR3, as DNA: TGCAGCGTCCGGGGGCGTGGCGTAGGGTATGAGCAGTTCTTC. Translating it yields CSVRGRGVGYEQFF.

This chain uses TRBV6-9 with TRBJ2-7, with D tentatively TRBD2 (5 bases). V was cut by 6 bases and J by 7 bases, with 10 bases left in between. Germline V CDR1 and CDR2: MNHGY, SVAAGI. The CDR3 totals 11 residues. The CDR3 region is CASSRSGEQYF. The CDR3, as DNA: TGTGCCAGCAGCCGCTCGGGAGAGCAGTACTTC.

The chain has TRBV15 and TRBJ1-5, with D unclear. The germline V and J ends were trimmed by 6 bases and 7 bases, with 13 bases remaining between them. This CDR3 comprises 13 residues. Germline V CDR1 and CDR2: LNHNV, YYDKDF (reference sequence). The CDR3 protein is CATRADLWQPQHF. In DNA, the CDR3 is TGTGCCACCAGAGCGGATCTTTGGCAGCCCCAGCATTTT.

This clone has only one observation. The chain carries TRBV6-1 and TRBJ2-5; D is uncertain. CDR3 length: 13 amino acids. The germline V gene has CDR1 MNHNS and CDR2 SASEGT. V was clipped by 8 bases and J by 1 base, with 11 bases between them. The CDR3 here is CASLNSIQETQYF. The CDR3, as DNA: TGTGCCAGCTTGAACTCCATCCAAGAGACCCAGTACTTC.

V is TRBV6-1 and J is TRBJ1-1, with a weak D call TRBD1 (6 bases). Germline assignment: CDR1 MNHNS and CDR2 SASEGT. CDR3 length: 15 amino acids. The V end was cut by 7 bases, the J end by 0 bases, with 15 bases between. This chain's CDR3 is CASTPLDRMNTEAFF. The CDR3 DNA sequence: TGTGCCAGCACGCCCTTAGACAGGATGAACACTGAAGCTTTCTTT.

V is TRBV4-3 and J is TRBJ1-2; D might be TRBD1 (5 bases). V lost 0 bases and J lost 7, with 18 bases in between. The CDR3 is 16 amino acids. In germline, CDR1 is LGHNA, CDR2 YSLEER. DNA of the CDR3: TGCGCCAGCAGCCAAGATAAGGGGTCTCCTCCTGGTGGCTACACCTTC. It codes for CASSQDKGSPPGGYTF.

The rearrangement uses TRBV10-3 and TRBJ2-3, with 13 nucleotides matching TRBD2. V was pared by 2 bases and J by 3 bases, with 11 bases of the junction left unmatched. The CDR3 runs to 19 residues. Germline V gives CDR1 ENHRY, CDR2 SYGVKD. The chain's CDR3 is CAISEKGTSGTRWTDTQYF. Here the CDR3 DNA reads TGTGCCATCAGTGAGAAGGGGACTAGCGGGACCAGATGGACAGATACGCAGTATTTT.

The gene calls are TRBV9 and TRBJ2-2; the match to TRBD2 covers 8 bases. CDR1 is SGDLS and CDR2 is YYNGEE in the germline V gene. V dropped 4 bases and J dropped 6; count of bases not matched to a gene: 8. The CDR3 has 15 residues. DNA of the CDR3: TGTGCCAGCAGCTCTCGACTAGCGTGGGCCGGGGAGCTGTTTTTT. As protein: CASSSRLAWAGELFF. The full variable domain, rest sourced from reference TRBV9 and TRBJ2-2, is DSGVTQTPKHLITATGQRVTLRCSPRSGDLSVYWYQQSLDQGLQFLIQYYNGEERAKGNILERFSAQQFPDLHSELNLSSLELGDSALYFCASSSRLAWAGELFFGEGSRLTVL.

The gene calls are TRBV5-1 and TRBJ2-1; 12 bases align to TRBD2. CDR3 length: 15 amino acids. The V and J ends lost 4 bases and 10 bases, in that order; junction bases with no gene match: 9. The V gene's germline CDR1 is SGHRS and CDR2 YFSETQ. Here the CDR3 DNA reads TGCGCCAGCAGCGAAACTAGCGGGAGGCGGGGGGAGCAGTTCTTC. This encodes CASSETSGRRGEQFF.

This clone was found a few times. The V call is TRBV4-1, the J call TRBJ2-5, with D unclear. The V gene lost 4 bases and the J gene lost 5 bases, with 17 bases spanning the gap. Germline lookup yields CDR1 MGHRA and CDR2 YSYEKL. CDR3 size: 15 residues. CDR3 sequence: CASSRLGMWQETQYF. CDR3 nucleotide sequence: TGCGCCAGCAGCCGCCTCGGAATGTGGCAGGAGACCCAGTACTTC.

V usage is TRBV10-3 and J usage is TRBJ2-7; 12 bases are a match to TRBD2. Germline lookup yields CDR1 ENHRY and CDR2 SYGVKD. The junction had 7 bases not matched to a gene; V was cut back by 6 bases and J by 7 bases. The CDR3 runs 14 residues. In nucleotides, the CDR3 is TGTGCCATCAGCCGACTAGCGGGAGATGGAGAGCAGTACTTC. Translating it yields CAISRLAGDGEQYF.

This chain joins TRBV7-8 and TRBJ1-5; 10 positions match TRBD1. Trimming at V came to 4 bases and at J to 3 bases, leaving 6 bases not matched to a gene. Germline assignment: CDR1 SGHVS and CDR2 FQNEAQ. The CDR3 is 16 residues long. CDR3 sequence (DNA): TGTGCCAGCAGCTCCGGACAGGGGGATTACAATCAGCCCCAGCATTTT. This codes for CASSSGQGDYNQPQHF.

This chain links TRBV6-1 with TRBJ1-1; D is unclear. The CDR3 is 11 residues long. From germline, CDR1 is MNHNS and CDR2 SASEGT. The V end lost 4 bases, the J end lost 11 bases, and 11 bases lay between the germline ends. CDR3 loop: CASSVVITAFF. The CDR3 DNA follows: TGTGCCAGCAGTGTGGTCATCACGGCTTTCTTT.

The genes are TRBV6-6 and TRBJ2-7; D unresolved. V was shortened by 2 bases and J by 2 bases, with 10 bases between the two germline ends. The CDR3 sequence is 14 residues long. CDR1 is MNHNY, CDR2 SVGAGI, per germline (reference sequence). Written as DNA, the CDR3 is TGTGCCAGCAGTTACAGGATTTCCGCCTACGAGCAGTACTTC. This encodes CASSYRISAYEQYF.

The chain uses TRBV7-3 and TRBJ1-2; no firm D call. The CDR3 has 14 amino acids. Germline V gene data show CDR1 as SGHTA and CDR2 as FQGTGA. V gave up 5 bases and J gave up 4 bases, with 14 bases separating them. As DNA, the CDR3 is TGTGCCAGCAGCCCTAAGACGGGAAGCTATGGCTACACCTTC. Residues: CASSPKTGSYGYTF.

The genes are TRBV28 and TRBJ1-1; D is undetermined. This CDR3 contains 12 residues. Per the germline V gene, CDR1 is MDHEN and CDR2 is SYDVKM. The ends were cut back, 7 bases at V and 1 base at J, with 7 bases in the middle. The CDR3 is CASMPGNTEAFF. The DNA of the CDR3 is TGTGCCAGCATGCCGGGGAACACTGAAGCTTTCTTT.

The rearrangement uses TRBV2 and TRBJ2-3; D remains unclear. V was trimmed by 0 bases and J by 6 bases, leaving 10 bases between them. This CDR3 is 14 amino acids long. CDR1 SNHLY and CDR2 FYNNEI come from the germline V gene. The CDR3 region has the DNA TGTGCCAGCAGTGAAGCGCGTCTTCTGGATACGCAGTATTTT. Translated, it gives CASSEARLLDTQYF.

This chain connects TRBV7-3 to TRBJ2-5; 8 bases align to TRBD2. Germline loops: CDR1 SGHTA, CDR2 FQGTGA. The ends lost 5 bases at V and 5 bases at J; junction bases unmatched: 7. The CDR3 is made up of 14 amino acids. CDR3 bases: TGTGCCAGCAGCCTCCAGCGGGAGAGTGAGACCCAGTACTTC. It encodes CASSLQRESETQYF.

The chain links TRBV6-4 to TRBJ1-2; D gene unclear. This CDR3 has 15 amino acids. The V end was cut by 6 bases, the J end by 6 bases, with 20 bases between. Germline V gene data show CDR1 as MRHNA and CDR2 as SNTAGT. For the CDR3, the DNA is TGTGCCAGCAGATACGCGGCCTTGCTGAAGGATGGCTACACCTTC. Translation: CASRYAALLKDGYTF.